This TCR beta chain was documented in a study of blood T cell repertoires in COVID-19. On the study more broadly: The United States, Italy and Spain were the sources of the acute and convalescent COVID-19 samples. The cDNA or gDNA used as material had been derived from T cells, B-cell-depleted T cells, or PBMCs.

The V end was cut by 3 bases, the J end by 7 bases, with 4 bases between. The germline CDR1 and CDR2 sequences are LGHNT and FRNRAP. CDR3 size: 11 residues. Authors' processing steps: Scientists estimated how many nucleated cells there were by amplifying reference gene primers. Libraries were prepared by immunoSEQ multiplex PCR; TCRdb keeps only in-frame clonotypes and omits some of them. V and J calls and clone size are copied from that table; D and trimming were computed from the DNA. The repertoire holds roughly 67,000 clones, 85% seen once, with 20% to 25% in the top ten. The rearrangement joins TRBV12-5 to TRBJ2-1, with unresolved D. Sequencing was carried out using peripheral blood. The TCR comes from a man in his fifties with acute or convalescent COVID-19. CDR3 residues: CASGLTNEQFF. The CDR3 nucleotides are TGTGCTAGTGGTTTAACTAATGAGCAGTTCTTC.